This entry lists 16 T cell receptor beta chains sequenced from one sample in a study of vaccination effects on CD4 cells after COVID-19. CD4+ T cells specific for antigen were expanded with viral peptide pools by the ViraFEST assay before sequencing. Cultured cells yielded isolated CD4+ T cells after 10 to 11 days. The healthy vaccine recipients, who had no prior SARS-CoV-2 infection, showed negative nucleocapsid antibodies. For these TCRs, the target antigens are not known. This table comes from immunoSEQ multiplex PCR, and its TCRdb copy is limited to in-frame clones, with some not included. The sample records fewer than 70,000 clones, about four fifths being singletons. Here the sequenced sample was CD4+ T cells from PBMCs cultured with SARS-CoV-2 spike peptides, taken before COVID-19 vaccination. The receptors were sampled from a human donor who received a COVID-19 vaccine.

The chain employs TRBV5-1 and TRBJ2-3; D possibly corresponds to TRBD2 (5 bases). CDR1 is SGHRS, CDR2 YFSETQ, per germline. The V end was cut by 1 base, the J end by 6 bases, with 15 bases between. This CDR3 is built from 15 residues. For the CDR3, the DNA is TGCGCCAGCAGCTTGTCCGGGGTGACCGCCGATACGCAGTATTTT. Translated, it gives CASSLSGVTADTQYF. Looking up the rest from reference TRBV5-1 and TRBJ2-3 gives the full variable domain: KAGVTQTPRYLIKTRGQQVTLSCSPISGHRSVSWYQQTPGQGLQFLFEYFSETQRNKGNFPGRFSGRQFSNSRSEMNVSTLELGDSALYLCASSLSGVTADTQYFGPGTRLTVL.

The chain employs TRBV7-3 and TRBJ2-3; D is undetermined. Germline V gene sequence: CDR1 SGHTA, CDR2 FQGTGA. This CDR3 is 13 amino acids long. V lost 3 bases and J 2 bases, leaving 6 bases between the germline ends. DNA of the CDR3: TGTGCCAGCAGCTTGGTCCCCACAGATACGCAGTATTTT. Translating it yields CASSLVPTDTQYF.

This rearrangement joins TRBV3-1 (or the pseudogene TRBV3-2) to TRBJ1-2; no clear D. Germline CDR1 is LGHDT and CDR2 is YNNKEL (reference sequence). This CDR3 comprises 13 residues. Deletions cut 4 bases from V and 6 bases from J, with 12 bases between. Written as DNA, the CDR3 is TGTGCCAGCAGCCGAGGAACGTTCAATGGCTACACCTTC. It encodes CASSRGTFNGYTF.

In nucleotides, the CDR3 is TGTGCCAGCAGTTACTCGTCCCCCACAGATACGCAGTATTTT. Translation: CASSYSSPTDTQYF. The genes are TRBV6-2 or TRBV6-3 and TRBJ2-3; no definite D call. The germline CDR1 and CDR2 sequences are MNHEY and SVGEGT. The CDR3 contains 14 residues. V lost 0 bases and J lost 2, with 6 bases in between.

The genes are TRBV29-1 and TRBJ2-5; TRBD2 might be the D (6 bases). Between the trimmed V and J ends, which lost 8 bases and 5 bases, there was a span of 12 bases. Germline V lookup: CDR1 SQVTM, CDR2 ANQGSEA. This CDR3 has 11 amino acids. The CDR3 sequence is CSTKGLETQYF. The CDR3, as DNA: TGCAGCACTAAGGGACTGGAGACCCAGTACTTC. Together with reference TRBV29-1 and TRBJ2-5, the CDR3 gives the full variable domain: SAVISQKPSRDICQRGTSLTIQCQVDSQVTMMFWYRQQPGQSLTLIATANQGSEATYESGFVIDKFPISRPNLTFSTLTVSNMSPEDSSIYLCSTKGLETQYFGPGTRLLVL.

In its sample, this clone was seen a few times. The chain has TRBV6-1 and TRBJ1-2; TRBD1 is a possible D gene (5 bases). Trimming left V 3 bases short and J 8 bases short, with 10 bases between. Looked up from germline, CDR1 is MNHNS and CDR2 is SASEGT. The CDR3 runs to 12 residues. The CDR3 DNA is TGTGCCAGCAGTGACGGGGCTTGGGGCTACACCTTC. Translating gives CASSDGAWGYTF.

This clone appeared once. CDR3 in amino acids: CASSPPGSYTDTQYF. DNA of the CDR3: TGTGCCAGCTCACCGCCGGGGTCCTACACAGATACGCAGTATTTT. The chain is built from TRBV18 and TRBJ2-3, with D tentatively TRBD2 (5 bases). The germline V gene encodes CDR1 KGHSH and CDR2 LQKENI. The CDR3 totals 15 residues. The ends were cut back, 3 bases at V and 2 bases at J, with 12 bases in the middle.

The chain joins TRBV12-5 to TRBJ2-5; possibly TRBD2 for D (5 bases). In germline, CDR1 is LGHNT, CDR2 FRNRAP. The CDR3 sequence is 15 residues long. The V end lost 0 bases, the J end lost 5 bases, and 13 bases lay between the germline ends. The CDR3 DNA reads TGTGCTAGTGGTTTGGTACACCCCGGCGGGGAGACCCAGTACTTC. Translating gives CASGLVHPGGETQYF.

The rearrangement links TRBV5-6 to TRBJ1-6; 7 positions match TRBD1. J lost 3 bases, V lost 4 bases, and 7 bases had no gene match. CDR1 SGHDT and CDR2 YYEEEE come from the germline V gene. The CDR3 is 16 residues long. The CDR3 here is CASSGGRQGYNSPLHF. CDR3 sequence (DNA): TGTGCCAGCAGCGGGGGACGACAGGGCTATAATTCACCCCTCCACTTT.

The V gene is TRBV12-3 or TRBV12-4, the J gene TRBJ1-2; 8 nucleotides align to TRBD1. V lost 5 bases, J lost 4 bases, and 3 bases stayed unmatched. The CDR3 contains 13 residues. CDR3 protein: CASSATGGYGYTF. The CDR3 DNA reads TGTGCCAGCAGTGCCACAGGGGGCTATGGCTACACCTTC.

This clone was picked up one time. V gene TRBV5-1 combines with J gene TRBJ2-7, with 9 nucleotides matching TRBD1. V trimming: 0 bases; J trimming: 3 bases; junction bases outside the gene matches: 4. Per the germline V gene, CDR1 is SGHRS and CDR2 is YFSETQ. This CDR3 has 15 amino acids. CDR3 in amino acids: CASSLDGQGIYEQYV. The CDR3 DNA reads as TGCGCCAGCAGCTTGGATGGACAGGGGATCTACGAGCAGTACGTC.

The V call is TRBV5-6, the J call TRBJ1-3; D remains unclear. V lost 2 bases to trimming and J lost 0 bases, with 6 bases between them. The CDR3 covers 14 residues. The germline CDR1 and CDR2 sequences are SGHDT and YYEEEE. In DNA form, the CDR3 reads TGTGCCAGCAGCTTCTTGTTCTCTGGAAACACCATATATTTT. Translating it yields CASSFLFSGNTIYF.

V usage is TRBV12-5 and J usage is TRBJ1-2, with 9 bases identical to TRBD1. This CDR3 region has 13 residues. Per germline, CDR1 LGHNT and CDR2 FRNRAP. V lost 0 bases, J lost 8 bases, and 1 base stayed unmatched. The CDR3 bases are TGTGCTAGTGGTTTGGTTGACAGGGGGGGCTACACCTTC. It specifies CASGLVDRGGYTF.

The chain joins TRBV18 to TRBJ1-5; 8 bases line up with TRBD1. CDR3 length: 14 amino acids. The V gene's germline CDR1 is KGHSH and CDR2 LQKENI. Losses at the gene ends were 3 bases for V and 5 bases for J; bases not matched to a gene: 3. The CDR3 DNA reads TGTGCCAGCTCACCGGGGACAGGCGATCAGCCCCAGCATTTT. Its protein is CASSPGTGDQPQHF.

DNA for the CDR3: TGTGCCAGCAGCCGCGGCAGCGGGGGCCCGAGCTCCTACGAGCAGTACGTC. Protein product: CASSRGSGGPSSYEQYV. The chain employs TRBV7-8 and TRBJ2-7, with 8 nucleotides matching TRBD2. This CDR3 region has 17 residues. V lost 5 bases and J lost 0; bases outside the gene matches: 12. Germline V lookup: CDR1 SGHVS, CDR2 FQNEAQ.

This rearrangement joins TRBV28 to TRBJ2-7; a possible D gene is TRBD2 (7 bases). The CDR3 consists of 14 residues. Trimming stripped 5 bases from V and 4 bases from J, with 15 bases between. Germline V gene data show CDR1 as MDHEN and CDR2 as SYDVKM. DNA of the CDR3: TGTGCCAGCAGTCCTGCGGGGGCGTCATACGAGCAGTACGTC. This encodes CASSPAGASYEQYV.